Sequencing of this T cell receptor beta chain was carried out in a study of molecular identifiers for immune sequencing clone quantification. CDR1 SEHNR and CDR2 FQNEAQ come from the germline V gene (reference sequence). The CDR3 runs 15 residues. Previously published methods and listed TCR primers were used for the bulk TCR libraries. TCRdb reanalysed the PCR reads using MiXCR and keeps one entry per CDR3 protein. This repertoire shows nearly 650,000 distinct CDR3 sequences, about 25% found once; its top ten account for 0.7% to 0.95%. A note on this clonotype: Being one base from a much bigger clone, this may be a read error.

The sample comprised naive CD8+ T cells from blood, with Jurkat cell RNA spiked in. Specified subset: FACS-sorted CD8+CD4-CCR7+CD45RA+ naive T cells. The receptor was isolated from a human donor in good health. Some libraries in this study had Jurkat cell RNA spiked in. The chain couples TRBV7-9 to TRBJ1-1; D remains unclear. Written as DNA, the CDR3 is TGTGCCAGCAGCCCCACTACCAGCCCGAACACTCAAGCTTTCTTT. Translated, it gives CASSPTTSPNTQAFF.